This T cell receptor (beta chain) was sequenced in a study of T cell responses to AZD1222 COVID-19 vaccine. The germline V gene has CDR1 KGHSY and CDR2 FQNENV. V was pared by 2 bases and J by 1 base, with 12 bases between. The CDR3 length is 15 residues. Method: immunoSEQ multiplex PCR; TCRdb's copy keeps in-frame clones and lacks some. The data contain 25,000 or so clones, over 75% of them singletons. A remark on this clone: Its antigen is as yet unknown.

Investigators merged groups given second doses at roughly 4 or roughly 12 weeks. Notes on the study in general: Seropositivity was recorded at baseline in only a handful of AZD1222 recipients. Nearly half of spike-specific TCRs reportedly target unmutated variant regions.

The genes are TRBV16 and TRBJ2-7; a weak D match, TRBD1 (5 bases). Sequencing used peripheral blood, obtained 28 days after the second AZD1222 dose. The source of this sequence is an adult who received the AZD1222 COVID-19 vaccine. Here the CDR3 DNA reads TGTGCCAGCAGCCAACTGCAGGGAATATCCTACGAGCAGTACTTC. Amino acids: CASSQLQGISYEQYF.